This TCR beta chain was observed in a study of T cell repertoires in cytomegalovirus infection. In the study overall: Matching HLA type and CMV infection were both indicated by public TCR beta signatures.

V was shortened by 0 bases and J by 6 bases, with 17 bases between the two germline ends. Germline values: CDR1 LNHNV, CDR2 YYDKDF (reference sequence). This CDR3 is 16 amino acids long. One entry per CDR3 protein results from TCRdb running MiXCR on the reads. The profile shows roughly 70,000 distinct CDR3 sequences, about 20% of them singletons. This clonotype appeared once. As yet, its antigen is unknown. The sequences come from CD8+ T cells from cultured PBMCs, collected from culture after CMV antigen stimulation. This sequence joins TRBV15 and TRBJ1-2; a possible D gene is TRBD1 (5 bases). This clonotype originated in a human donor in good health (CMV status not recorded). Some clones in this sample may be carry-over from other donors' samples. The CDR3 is CATSRDSSGGEDGYTF. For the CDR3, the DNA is TGTGCCACCAGCAGAGACTCCTCGGGGGGGGAAGATGGCTACACCTTC.